These 7 T cell receptor beta chains came from one sample sequenced in a study of regulatory T cells in long-lasting Graves disease. Building of the TCR beta libraries involved iRepertoire HTBI primers and Arm-PCR of CDR3 regions. One entry per CDR3 protein, called by TCRdb with MiXCR from the multiplex PCR reads. Among around 470,000 distinct CDR3 sequences listed, around 13% were seen once. Time point described: newly diagnosed GD, antithyroid drugs for less than 3 months. From RNA extracted from PBMCs, the TCR library was made. The same sample was also studied in work on T cells in Graves' hyperthyroidism and ophthalmopathy.

The sequencing here drew on peripheral blood mononuclear cells (PBMCs), taken at new diagnosis, from a patient treated with antithyroid drugs. All receptors come from a woman between 50 and 59 years old with Graves disease.

The rearrangement joins TRBV7-2 to TRBJ1-1, with D uncertain. This CDR3 has 15 residues. V gave up 0 bases and J gave up 4 bases, with 12 bases separating them. Per germline, CDR1 SGHTA and CDR2 FQGNSA. The CDR3 nucleotides read TGTGCCAGCAGCTTAGCTGCCGTCCTGGGCACTGAAGCTTTCTTT. Translated, it gives CASSLAAVLGTEAFF.

This clonotype was seen many times. This chain joins TRBV3-1 and TRBJ2-1; possible D gene TRBD1, 6 bases. The V and J ends lost 2 bases and 0 bases respectively, with 8 bases between them. The CDR3 spans 15 residues. The germline V gene has CDR1 LGHDT and CDR2 YNNKEL (reference sequence). CDR3 region: CASSQRTDSYNEQFF. In nucleotides, the CDR3 is TGTGCCAGCAGCCAAAGGACAGACTCCTACAATGAGCAGTTCTTC.

This chain links TRBV2 with TRBJ2-5, with 7 bases matching TRBD2. Losses at the gene ends were 4 bases for V and 14 bases for J; bases not matched to a gene: 13. The CDR3 consists of 13 residues. CDR1 SNHLY and CDR2 FYNNEI come from the germline V gene. CDR3 in amino acids: CASSVAIGLVLYF. The DNA of the CDR3 is TGTGCCAGCAGTGTAGCGATAGGACTAGTCCTATACTTC.

This clonotype was detected ten times or more. The chain is built from TRBV5-1 and TRBJ2-5, with TRBD1 matching over 7 bases. Germline CDR1 is SGHRS and CDR2 is YFSETQ. This CDR3 spans 15 amino acids. J lost 2 bases, V lost 5 bases, and 9 bases had no gene match. The CDR3 is CASSRQGSAQETQYF. CDR3 DNA sequence: TGCGCCAGCAGTAGACAGGGCAGTGCTCAAGAGACCCAGTACTTC. The full variable domain, rest sourced from reference TRBV5-1 and TRBJ2-5, is KAGVTQTPRYLIKTRGQQVTLSCSPISGHRSVSWYQQTPGQGLQFLFEYFSETQRNKGNFPGRFSGRQFSNSRSEMNVSTLELGDSALYLCASSRQGSAQETQYFGPGTRLLVL.

Concerning this clonotype itself: The likely explanation is a read error, given a far larger clone one base away. V usage is TRBV5-5 and J usage is TRBJ1-5; D unresolved. CDR1 and CDR2 (germline): SGHKS, YYEKEE (reference sequence). This CDR3 is built from 13 residues. CDR3 DNA sequence: TGTGCCAGCGGCTTGGTGGGCAATCAGCCCCAGCATTTT. It translates to CASGLVGNQPQHF.

This clonotype was counted at least ten times. It is likely a read error, because the conserved phenylalanine at the end of the CDR3 is missing. J is TRBJ2-7 and V is TRBV28; TRBD2 agrees at 11 bases. Trimming at V came to 3 bases and at J to 1 base, leaving 2 bases not matched to a gene. The germline V gene encodes CDR1 MDHEN and CDR2 SYDVKM. The CDR3 loop spans 15 amino acids. The CDR3 loop reads CASSLGLADSYEQYL. CDR3 DNA sequence: TGTGCCAGCAGTTTGGGACTAGCGGATTCCTACGAGCAGTACCTC.

This clonotype has ten or more counts. The junction departs from germline at one end; a sequencing error may be responsible. The chain uses TRBV5-1 and TRBJ2-2; possibly TRBD2 for D (5 bases). Germline assignment: CDR1 SGHRS and CDR2 YFSETQ. The CDR3 covers 14 residues. Here the CDR3 reads CASSLALDTGELFF. As DNA, the CDR3 is TGTGCCAGCAGCTTAGCGCTGGACACCGGGGAGCTGTTTTTT.